This T cell receptor (beta chain) came from a study of Tregs in tolerant kidney transplant recipients. Related graft donors supplied nonmyeloablative bone marrow transplants, and mixed chimerism was transient. Unstimulated regulatory T cells (CD4+CD25+CD127-), CD4+CD25- non-regulatory cells, CD4 and CD8 cells were FACS-sorted from thawed PBMCs. As to this clone: Its antigen is currently unknown.

General study findings and limits: Activated donor B cell expansion appeared to reveal the most relevant donor-specific TCRbeta repertoire. The small number of patients limits these findings pending further validation. No direct test of biological reproducibility was done here.

The CDR3 is made up of 15 amino acids. Germline V CDR1 and CDR2: SGHNT, YYREEE (reference sequence). The V gene lost 6 bases and the J gene lost 3 bases, with 19 bases spanning the gap. Generated by immunoSEQ multiplex PCR, the TCRdb table keeps only in-frame clones and is missing some. The sample contains some 56,000 clones, roughly nine tenths of which appear only once. The receptor's source is a human patient who received a combined kidney and bone marrow transplant. Some of these T cells may belong to the graft donor. Material: CD8+ T cells from blood (PBMCs), obtained 24 months after the transplant. The chain combines TRBV5-4 with TRBJ2-7; possible D gene TRBD2, 6 bases. The CDR3 coding sequence is TGTGCCAGCATGCGGGATCCAGCGGACCGCTACGAGCAGTACTTC. It codes for CASMRDPADRYEQYF.